This T cell receptor (beta chain) originates from a study of CXCR3-negative and CXCR3-positive naive CD8 T cells. Turning to this clonotype: Its antigen is unknown.

General study results and limits: TRB CDR3s of CXCR3-positive naive cells were more hydrophobic than those of CXCR3-negative naive cells.

This CDR3 is 14 amino acids long. The germline V gene encodes CDR1 SGHDT and CDR2 YYEEEE. The study made its TRB cDNA libraries by 5' RACE, adding UMI labels. TCRdb reanalyzed the 5' RACE reads and collapses them to one entry per CDR3 protein, without DNA. Listed are more than 100,000 distinct CDR3 sequences; 0.41% falls within the top ten. The TCR sequence derives from a human donor in good health. Some clones in this sample may be carry-over from other donors' samples. Sequenced: naive CXCR3+ CD8+ T cells from blood. The subset: CD45RO-CCR7+CD27+CD95- naive CD8+ T cells expressing CXCR3 (TNR3+). This chain joins TRBV5-6 and TRBJ2-7. This CDR3 is CASSLVFRPYEQYF. The full variable domain, rest sourced from reference TRBV5-6 and TRBJ2-7, is DAGVTQSPTHLIKTRGQQVTLRCSPKSGHDTVSWYQQALGQGPQFIFQYYEEEERQRGNFPDRFSGHQFPNYSSELNVNALLLGDSALYLCASSLVFRPYEQYFGPGTRLTVT.